One and the same sample provided the 18 T cell receptor beta chains below, sequenced in a study of post-analysis software for immune sequencing data. Findings of the study overall: A handful of TRBV segments appeared more often in patients than in controls, and TRBV5-6, TRBV5-1 and TRBV20-1 were among these.

No antigen is known for these receptors. Each TCR beta cDNA library carried unique molecular identifiers. TCRdb passed the PCR reads through MiXCR, listing each CDR3 protein once. The repertoire holds under 900,000 distinct CDR3 sequences, with roughly 50% as singletons. Sequencing used blood. These receptors all stem from a girl aged 5-17 years with multiple sclerosis.

This chain links TRBV5-1 with TRBJ2-5; 8 bases match TRBD2. The DNA end favors TRBJ2-7, so the J call may be wrong. The CDR3 is 16 amino acids. CDR1 and CDR2 (germline): SGHRS, YFSETQ. The CDR3 DNA reads as TGCGCCAGCAGCTTGGGGACTAGCTGGGGACTCTACGAGCAGTACTTC. Protein product: CASSLGTSWGLYEQYF.

The sample holds a few counts of this clonotype. V is TRBV11-3 and J is TRBJ2-3; TRBD2 agrees at 8 bases. Germline V gives CDR1 SGHNT, CDR2 YENEEA. V gave up 4 bases and J gave up 6 bases; unmatched junction bases: 6. The CDR3 runs 14 residues. CDR3 protein: CASSYRGGTDTQYF. The CDR3 DNA is TGTGCCAGCAGCTACCGGGGGGGAACTGATACGCAGTATTTT.

The chain employs TRBV5-1 and TRBJ2-1; the match to TRBD2 covers 12 bases. From germline, CDR1 is SGHRS and CDR2 YFSETQ. Unmatched junction bases numbered 5, after V lost 3 bases and J lost 4 bases. CDR3 length: 16 amino acids. The CDR3 DNA reads TGCGCCAGCAGCTATTCCGGGACTAGCGGGTACAATGAGCAGTTCTTC. Its protein product is CASSYSGTSGYNEQFF. The complete variable domain, with remaining parts taken from reference TRBV5-1 and TRBJ2-1, reads KAGVTQTPRYLIKTRGQQVTLSCSPISGHRSVSWYQQTPGQGLQFLFEYFSETQRNKGNFPGRFSGRQFSNSRSEMNVSTLELGDSALYLCASSYSGTSGYNEQFFGPGTRLTVL.

This clonotype was seen a few times. V gene TRBV29-1 combines with J gene TRBJ2-7; 7 bases match TRBD1. V lost 3 bases, J lost 3 bases, and 5 bases stayed unmatched. Germline assignment: CDR1 SQVTM and CDR2 ANQGSEA. This CDR3 spans 13 amino acids. CDR3 amino acids: CSVDLAGGYEQYF. CDR3 DNA sequence: TGCAGCGTTGACTTAGCAGGGGGCTACGAGCAGTACTTC.

This clonotype has just a few counts. The chain joins TRBV6-5 to TRBJ2-1; 14 nucleotides align to TRBD2. The germline V gene has CDR1 MNHEY and CDR2 SVGAGI. With V trimmed by 0 bases and J by 8 bases, 3 bases remained unmatched. The CDR3 is made up of 16 amino acids. The CDR3 nucleotides read TGTGCCAGCAGTTACTCGGGACTAGCGGGGGAGGATGAGCAGTTCTTC. Translation: CASSYSGLAGEDEQFF.

The chain is built from TRBV20-1 and TRBJ2-2, with TRBD1 matching over 7 bases. Germline CDR1 and CDR2: DFQATT and SNEGSKA (reference sequence). V lost 1 base, J lost 3 bases, and 11 bases stayed unmatched. The CDR3 consists of 17 residues. In DNA form, the CDR3 reads TGCAGTGCTAGAGCCTCCCTGGGACAGTGCTACACCGGGGAGCTGTTTTTT. It codes for CSARASLGQCYTGELFF.

This clonotype has a handful of counts. The V call is TRBV29-1, the J call TRBJ1-5; no definite D call. The germline V gene has CDR1 SQVTM and CDR2 ANQGSEA. This CDR3 contains 12 residues. Trimming pared 7 bases from V and 5 bases from J, leaving 12 bases between. Written as DNA, the CDR3 is TGCAGCGCAAGGTCTGTGGATCAGCCCCAGCATTTT. Translated: CSARSVDQPQHF.

Only a few counts were recorded for this clonotype. Here the CDR3 DNA reads TGCGCCAGCAGCTTCTACCGGGACGGGACCTACGAGCAGTACTTC. Amino acid sequence: CASSFYRDGTYEQYF. The chain couples TRBV5-1 to TRBJ2-7; tentatively, D is TRBD1 or TRBD2 (5 bases each). The CDR3 is 15 residues long. Looked up from germline, CDR1 is SGHRS and CDR2 is YFSETQ. V was clipped by 2 bases and J by 2 bases, with 14 bases between them.

The chain employs TRBV29-1 and TRBJ2-7; TRBD1 might be the D (6 bases). This CDR3 has 12 residues. V was clipped by 5 bases and J by 4 bases, with 12 bases between them. Germline CDR1 is SQVTM and CDR2 is ANQGSEA. In DNA form, the CDR3 reads TGCAGCGTTATTGGACAGTTTTACGAGCAGTACTTC. It encodes CSVIGQFYEQYF.

The gene calls are TRBV2 and TRBJ1-1, with TRBD1 as a possible D gene (6 bases). The CDR3 spans 15 residues. The V end lost 6 bases, the J end lost 2 bases, and 16 bases lay between the germline ends. Germline lookup yields CDR1 SNHLY and CDR2 FYNNEI. Here the CDR3 reads CASSARTAGNTEAFF. CDR3 nucleotides: TGTGCCAGCAGCGCCCGGACAGCCGGTAACACTGAAGCTTTCTTT.

The chain uses TRBV5-1 and TRBJ2-1; D may be TRBD2 (6 bases). V shed 3 bases and J shed 4 bases, with 23 bases lying between them. There are 18 residues in the CDR3. The germline V gene has CDR1 SGHRS and CDR2 YFSETQ. The CDR3 is CASSSLWGELETYNEQFF. For the CDR3, the DNA is TGCGCCAGCAGCTCACTCTGGGGGGAGCTCGAAACATACAATGAGCAGTTCTTC. The whole variable domain, remainder taken from reference TRBV5-1 and TRBJ2-1, is KAGVTQTPRYLIKTRGQQVTLSCSPISGHRSVSWYQQTPGQGLQFLFEYFSETQRNKGNFPGRFSGRQFSNSRSEMNVSTLELGDSALYLCASSSLWGELETYNEQFFGPGTRLTVL.

The chain couples TRBV7-2 to TRBJ2-7; weak D call: TRBD1 (6 bases). The J call may be mistaken, given a closer DNA end match to TRBJ2-5. Germline V gives CDR1 SGHTA, CDR2 FQGNSA. CDR3 length: 14 amino acids. CDR3 sequence reads: CASSLNFQGETQYF. CDR3 nucleotide sequence: TGTGCCAGCAGCTTAAATTTTCAGGGGGAGACCCAGTACTTC.

The rearrangement joins TRBV10-3 to TRBJ2-3; D uncertain. This CDR3 contains 14 residues. Germline CDR1 and CDR2: ENHRY and SYGVKD. Trimming took 4 bases from V and 0 from J, leaving 8 bases between them. The CDR3 spells CAISAASSTDTQYF. The CDR3 DNA is TGTGCCATCAGTGCTGCTTCTAGCACAGATACGCAGTATTTT.

The chain has TRBV7-2 and TRBJ2-7, with 8 positions matching TRBD1. V dropped 4 bases and J dropped 4; count of bases not matched to a gene: 9. CDR1 SGHTA and CDR2 FQGNSA come from the germline V gene. The CDR3 runs to 15 residues. The CDR3 sequence: CASSWGQGASYEQYF. CDR3 nucleotide sequence: TGTGCCAGCAGCTGGGGTCAGGGGGCATCATACGAGCAGTACTTC.

The chain is built from TRBV10-3 and TRBJ1-2; perhaps TRBD1 as D (5 bases). CDR1 and CDR2 (germline): ENHRY, SYGVKD. V lost 2 bases to trimming and J lost 5 bases, with 15 bases between them. The length of the CDR3 is 15 residues. The CDR3 reads CAISEPTAAPYGYTF. The CDR3 region has the DNA TGTGCCATCAGTGAGCCGACAGCGGCACCATATGGCTACACCTTC.

This chain uses TRBV27 with TRBJ1-2, with 7 bases fitting TRBD1. The CDR3 extends over 16 amino acids. CDR1 is MNHEY, CDR2 SMNVEV, per germline (reference sequence). J was trimmed by 5 bases and V by 2 bases; bases with no gene match: 11. The CDR3 bases are TGTGCCAGCAGTTTACCCCCTCGACACAGGGGTTATGGCTACACCTTC. Translated, it gives CASSLPPRHRGYGYTF.

The chain links TRBV21-1 to TRBJ2-7; the D call in the table, TRBD2, was not verified against the DNA. TRBV21-1 corresponds to a pseudogene. The CDR3 runs to 17 residues. CDR3 region: CASSKSPEYGGPYEQYF. Written as DNA, the CDR3 is TGTGCCAGCAGCAAATCCCCGGAATACGGGGGACCTTACGAGCAGTACTTC.

The chain combines TRBV4-2 with TRBJ2-7; 7 nucleotides line up with TRBD1. The DNA end is more similar to TRBJ2-5, so the J call may be wrong. From germline, CDR1 is LGHNA and CDR2 YNFKEQ. The CDR3 has 15 residues. The CDR3 sequence: CASSLETGHDETQYF. CDR3 nucleotide sequence: TGTGCCAGCAGCCTCGAGACAGGGCACGATGAGACCCAGTACTTC.